Listed here are 23 T cell receptor beta chains from one sample, sequenced in a study of T cell repertoires in cytomegalovirus infection. TCRdb ran MiXCR on the reads and lists one entry per CDR3 protein. The sample has around 300,000 distinct CDR3 sequences; roughly 9.5% are singletons. Input material: PBMCs. These TCRs come from a human donor in good health (CMV status not recorded). Some clones in this sample may be carry-over from other donors' samples.

This clonotype was seen at least ten times. The V and J genes are TRBV5-4 and TRBJ1-6; a weak D match, TRBD1 (6 bases). The germline gives CDR1 SGHNT, CDR2 YYREEE (reference sequence). This CDR3 comprises 15 residues. V was pared by 4 bases and J by 10 bases, with 18 bases between. The CDR3 here is CASSLTGKVTSPLHF. CDR3 sequence (DNA): TGTGCCAGCAGCCTAACAGGGAAAGTCACGTCACCCCTCCACTTT. The complete variable domain, with remaining parts taken from reference TRBV5-4 and TRBJ1-6, reads ETGVTQSPTHLIKTRGQQVTLRCSSQSGHNTVSWYQQALGQGPQFIFQYYREEENGRGNFPPRFSGLQFPNYSSELNVNALELDDSALYLCASSLTGKVTSPLHFGNGTRLTVT.

This clonotype was counted many times. The V and J genes are TRBV7-2 and TRBJ2-3; D is tentatively TRBD1 or TRBD2 (8 bases each). There are 15 residues in the CDR3. The ends were cut back, 8 bases at V and 2 bases at J, with 17 bases in the middle. Germline CDR1 reads SGHTA; CDR2 reads FQGNSA. Here the CDR3 DNA reads TGTGCCAGCCAGGGGGCGGGGGGTTACACAGATACGCAGTATTTT. This gives the protein CASQGAGGYTDTQYF.

This clonotype has ten or more counts. The chain joins TRBV7-2 to TRBJ1-5, with D maybe TRBD1 (5 bases). Trimming pared 1 base from V and 4 bases from J, leaving 11 bases between. The CDR3 runs to 15 residues. Germline CDR1 is SGHTA and CDR2 is FQGNSA. This CDR3 reads CASSLEAGRNQPQHF. DNA of the CDR3: TGTGCCAGCAGCTTAGAAGCGGGGCGTAATCAGCCCCAGCATTTT.

This clonotype has just a few counts. The J gene is TRBJ1-1, the V gene TRBV20-1; D unclear. This CDR3 contains 14 residues. Trimming cost V 6 bases and J 2 bases, with 16 bases left between them. Germline lookup yields CDR1 DFQATT and CDR2 SNEGSKA (reference sequence). CDR3 DNA sequence: TGCAGTGCCCGGAACGTCCGGTCCAACACTGAAGCTTTCTTT. This codes for CSARNVRSNTEAFF.

This clonotype turned up a few times. The CDR3 reads CASSLGNVNQPQHF. CDR3 sequence (DNA): TGTGCCAGCAGCCTAGGGAATGTCAATCAGCCCCAGCATTTT. The chain has TRBV4-2 and TRBJ1-5; D remains unclear. The CDR3 covers 14 residues. CDR1 LGHNA and CDR2 YNFKEQ come from the germline V gene. Trimming removed 4 bases from V and 3 bases from J, with 10 bases in between.

The V and J genes are TRBV7-2 and TRBJ2-3, with D perhaps being TRBD1 or TRBD2 (5 bases each). Germline loops: CDR1 SGHTA, CDR2 FQGNSA. The CDR3 runs to 14 residues. Trimming stripped 8 bases from V and 1 base from J, with 13 bases between. The CDR3 sequence is CASGLPGRTDTQYF. CDR3 coding DNA: TGTGCCAGCGGTCTCCCGGGGCGCACAGATACGCAGTATTTT.

There are a few counts of this clonotype. CDR3 coding DNA: TGTGCCAGCAGCTTAGCCCCTAGGGGGTCAGAGACCCAGTACTTC. This encodes CASSLAPRGSETQYF. The chain links TRBV7-4 to TRBJ2-5, with D tentatively TRBD1 (6 bases). The ends were cut back, 0 bases at V and 4 bases at J, with 12 bases in the middle. Looked up from germline, CDR1 is SGHVT and CDR2 is SQSDAQ. The CDR3 runs 15 residues.

This clonotype occurred many times. V and J are TRBV7-6 and TRBJ2-7, with 13 bases aligning to TRBD2. V lost 5 bases and J lost 2; bases outside the gene matches: 6. The CDR3 runs to 16 residues. Germline V CDR1 and CDR2: SGHVS, FNYEAQ. The CDR3 loop is CASSLRTSGSAYEQYF. The CDR3 DNA follows: TGTGCCAGCAGCCTGAGGACTAGCGGGAGTGCCTACGAGCAGTACTTC.

This clonotype was counted between two and nine times. The chain employs TRBV2 and TRBJ2-5, with D uncertain. Germline CDR1 and CDR2: SNHLY and FYNNEI. With 4 bases removed from V and 5 bases from J, the gap between germline ends came to 8 bases. This CDR3 spans 12 amino acids. This chain's CDR3 is CASSGARETQYF. The CDR3 coding sequence is TGTGCCAGCAGTGGGGCGAGGGAGACCCAGTACTTC.

This clonotype appeared a few times. One base away lies a much larger clone, so this may be a sequencing read error. The rearrangement links TRBV27 to TRBJ1-3; D possibly corresponds to TRBD1 (6 bases). The germline CDR1 and CDR2 sequences are MNHEY and SMNVEV (reference sequence). V was clipped by 6 bases and J by 0 bases, with 12 bases between them. There are 15 residues in the CDR3. In DNA, the CDR3 is TGTGCCAGCAGCCCGGGACATAGCTCTGGAAACACCATATATTTT. As protein: CASSPGHSSGNTIYF.

This clonotype has more than one count but fewer than ten. This chain uses TRBV24-1 with TRBJ2-1; D unclear. V lost 0 bases to trimming and J lost 10 bases, with 9 bases between them. This CDR3 has 13 amino acids. Germline V lookup: CDR1 KGHDR, CDR2 SFDVKD. The CDR3 is CATSDLNGLEQFF. CDR3 in DNA: TGTGCCACCAGTGATTTGAATGGTCTCGAGCAGTTCTTC.

This chain connects TRBV7-7 to TRBJ2-5; D is undetermined. The germline V gene has CDR1 SSHAT and CDR2 FNYEAQ (reference sequence). V lost 5 bases, J lost 4 bases, and 11 bases lay in between. CDR3 length: 13 residues. The CDR3 reads CASSRVMRETQYF. DNA for the CDR3: TGTGCCAGCAGCCGGGTTATGAGAGAGACCCAGTACTTC.

This clonotype came up a few times. CDR3 nucleotides: TGTGCCAGTAGTTATCCACAGGGAAATCAGCCCCAGCATTTT. Encoded protein: CASSYPQGNQPQHF. V and J are TRBV19 and TRBJ1-5, with a tentative D call TRBD1 (6 bases). Germline V gene lookup returns CDR1 LNHDA and CDR2 SQIVND (reference sequence). The CDR3 sequence is 14 residues long. Trimming left V 5 bases short and J 4 bases short, with 12 bases between.

The chain uses TRBV20-1 and TRBJ2-1; 9 positions match TRBD1. Germline CDR1 DFQATT, CDR2 SNEGSKA (reference sequence). The V and J ends lost 2 bases and 6 bases, in that order; junction bases with no gene match: 5. This CDR3 is 14 amino acids long. The CDR3 DNA sequence: TGCAGTGCTAGAACGGGACAGGGACGCAATGAGCAGTTCTTC. Translated: CSARTGQGRNEQFF.

This clonotype was observed a handful of times. The chain carries TRBV5-1 and TRBJ2-7; possibly TRBD1 or TRBD2 for D (5 bases each). Germline V gene sequence: CDR1 SGHRS, CDR2 YFSETQ. The V end was cut by 3 bases, the J end by 2 bases, with 12 bases between. CDR3 length equals 14 residues. CDR3: CASSSDGTTYEQYF. For the CDR3, the DNA is TGCGCCAGCAGCTCGGACGGGACGACCTACGAGCAGTACTTC.

Of note for this clonotype: Being one base from a much bigger clone, this may be a read error. The V gene is TRBV12-5, the J gene TRBJ2-2; TRBD1 matches at 7 bases. The germline V gene encodes CDR1 LGHNT and CDR2 FRNRAP. This CDR3 is built from 16 residues. The junction had 7 bases not matched to a gene; V was cut back by 4 bases and J by 2 bases. The CDR3 here is CASGSETGDNTGELFF. The CDR3 coding sequence is TGTGCTAGTGGTTCCGAAACAGGGGACAACACCGGGGAGCTGTTTTTT.

This clonotype was seen repeatedly, ten times or more. The V and J genes are TRBV7-3 and TRBJ2-3, with 10 bases identical to TRBD2. Germline V gene lookup returns CDR1 SGHTA and CDR2 FQGTGA. The CDR3 spans 15 residues. V lost 5 bases to trimming and J lost 6 bases; unmatched junction nucleotides: 8. CDR3 amino acids: CASSALAGRRDTQYF. DNA of the CDR3: TGTGCCAGCAGCGCACTAGCGGGGCGAAGGGATACGCAGTATTTT.

This clonotype was recorded many times. This chain links TRBV6-5 with TRBJ2-7; D may be TRBD1 (6 bases). In germline, CDR1 is MNHEY, CDR2 SVGAGI. The CDR3 is 13 amino acids. V lost 3 bases to trimming and J lost 4 bases, with 10 bases between them. CDR3 amino acids: CASSYQQGYEQYF. The CDR3 DNA reads as TGTGCCAGCAGTTATCAACAGGGATACGAGCAGTACTTC.

This clonotype showed up many times. The chain joins TRBV3-1 to TRBJ2-3; 10 bases line up with TRBD2. The CDR3 contains 16 residues. Germline V gene data show CDR1 as LGHDT and CDR2 as YNNKEL (reference sequence). Unmatched junction bases numbered 4, after V lost 1 base and J lost 3 bases. The CDR3 nucleotides are TGTGCCAGCAGCCAAGCTAGCGGGAGTGTAACAGATACGCAGTATTTT. This sequence encodes CASSQASGSVTDTQYF.

This clonotype occurred a few times. The chain uses TRBV5-4 and TRBJ2-1; 11 positions match TRBD2. The CDR3 covers 15 residues. The V and J ends lost 0 bases and 6 bases, in that order; junction bases with no gene match: 2. Per the germline V gene, CDR1 is SGHNT and CDR2 is YYREEE (reference sequence). CDR3 region: CASSLELAGANEQFF. The CDR3 DNA reads TGTGCCAGCAGCTTGGAACTAGCGGGGGCCAATGAGCAGTTCTTC. The whole variable domain, filled in from reference TRBV5-4 and TRBJ2-1, reads ETGVTQSPTHLIKTRGQQVTLRCSSQSGHNTVSWYQQALGQGPQFIFQYYREEENGRGNFPPRFSGLQFPNYSSELNVNALELDDSALYLCASSLELAGANEQFFGPGTRLTVL.

This clonotype was observed many times. The gene calls are TRBV11-2 and TRBJ2-5; TRBD2 agrees at 12 bases. Trimming removed 2 bases from V and 5 bases from J; junction bases left unmatched: 3. This CDR3 is 15 amino acids long. Germline-derived CDR1 and CDR2 are SGHAT and FQNNGV. The CDR3 region has the DNA TGTGCCAGCAGCTTATGGCTAGCGGGAGGGGAGACCCAGTACTTC. Residues: CASSLWLAGGETQYF.

This clonotype was seen repeatedly, ten times or more. The chain has TRBV7-6 and TRBJ2-1; 13 bases line up with TRBD2. The germline CDR1 and CDR2 sequences are SGHVS and FNYEAQ. The length of the CDR3 is 18 residues. Trimming took 1 base from V and 5 from J; bases not matched to a gene: 8. This CDR3 is CASSLGQTSGRINNEQFF. The CDR3 nucleotides read TGTGCCAGCAGCTTAGGTCAGACTAGCGGGAGGATAAACAATGAGCAGTTCTTC. Together with reference TRBV7-6 and TRBJ2-1, the CDR3 gives the full variable domain: GAGVSQSPRYKVTKRGQDVALRCDPISGHVSLYWYRQALGQGPEFLTYFNYEAQQDKSGLPNDRFSAERPEGSISTLTIQRTEQRDSAMYRCASSLGQTSGRINNEQFFGPGTRLTVL.

This clonotype came up many times. The rearrangement uses TRBV19 and TRBJ2-5; 10 bases agree with TRBD2. V lost 9 bases, J lost 0 bases, and 7 bases stayed unmatched. Germline V lookup: CDR1 LNHDA, CDR2 SQIVND (reference sequence). The CDR3 contains 15 residues. CDR3 bases: TGTGCCAGCAAGGAGCTAGCGGGGGACCAAGAGACCCAGTACTTC. Its protein product is CASKELAGDQETQYF.